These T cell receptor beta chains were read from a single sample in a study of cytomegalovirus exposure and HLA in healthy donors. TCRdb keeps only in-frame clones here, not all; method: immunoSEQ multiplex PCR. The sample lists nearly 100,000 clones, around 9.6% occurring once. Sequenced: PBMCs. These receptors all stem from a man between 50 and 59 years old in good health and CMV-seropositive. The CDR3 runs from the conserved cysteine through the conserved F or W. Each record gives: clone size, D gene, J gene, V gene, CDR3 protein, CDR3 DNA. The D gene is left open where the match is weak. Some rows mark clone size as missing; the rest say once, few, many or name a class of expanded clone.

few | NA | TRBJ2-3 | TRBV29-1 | CSVEQGSDTQYF | TGCAGCGTTGAGCAGGGCTCAGATACGCAGTATTTT
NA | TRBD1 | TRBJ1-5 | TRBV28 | CASSPRDRGDQHQHF | TGTGCCAGCAGTCCCCGGGACAGGGGGGACCAGCACCAGCATTTT
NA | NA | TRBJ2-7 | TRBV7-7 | CASSKDRSYEQYF | TGTGCTAGCAGCAAGGACAGATCCTACGAGCAGTACTTC
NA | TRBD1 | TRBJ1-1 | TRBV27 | CASTLTGGANTEAFF | TGTGCCAGCACCCTAACAGGGGGGGCGAACACTGAAGCTTTCTTT
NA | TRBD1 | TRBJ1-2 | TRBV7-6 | CASSLGDSYGYTF | TGTGCCAGCAGCTTAGGGGACAGCTATGGCTACACCTTC
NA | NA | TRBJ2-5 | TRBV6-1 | CASSEGPGGRQETQYF | TGTGCCAGCAGTGAAGGTCCAGGAGGCAGGCAAGAGACCCAGTACTTC
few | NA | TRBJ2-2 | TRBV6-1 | CASRRFSVGELFF | TGTGCCAGCAGGAGATTTAGCGTCGGGGAGCTGTTTTTT
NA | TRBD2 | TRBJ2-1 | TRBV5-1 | CASSTTLAGGYNEQFF | TGCGCCAGCAGCACCACACTAGCGGGGGGATACAATGAGCAGTTCTTC
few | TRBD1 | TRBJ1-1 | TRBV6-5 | CASRSGGGAAEAFF | TGTGCCAGCAGGAGTGGAGGGGGCGCCGCTGAAGCTTTCTTT
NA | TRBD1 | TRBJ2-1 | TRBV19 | CASSIEGQAFNEQFF | TGTGCCAGTAGTATAGAGGGACAGGCTTTCAATGAGCAGTTCTTC
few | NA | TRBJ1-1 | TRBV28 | CASSLSGLQGGAFF | TGTGCCAGCAGTTTATCAGGGCTTCAGGGTGGAGCTTTCTTT
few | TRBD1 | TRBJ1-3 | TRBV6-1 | CASSETGAGNTIYF | TGTGCCAGCAGTGAGACAGGGGCTGGAAACACCATATATTTT
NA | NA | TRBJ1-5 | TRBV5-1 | CASSLENGQNQPQHF | TGCGCCAGCAGCTTGGAGAATGGACAGAATCAGCCCCAGCATTTT
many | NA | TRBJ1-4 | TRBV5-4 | CASSLGQATNEKLFF | TGTGCCAGCAGCTTGGGACAGGCAACTAATGAAAAACTGTTTTTT
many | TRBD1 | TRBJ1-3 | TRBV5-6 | CASINRDRGHRSGNTIYF | TGTGCCAGCATAAACCGGGACAGGGGGCACCGGAGTGGAAACACCATATATTTT
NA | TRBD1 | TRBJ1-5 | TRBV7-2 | CASSSLGTGVMAQHF | TGTGCCAGCAGCTCCCTGGGGACAGGCGTCATGGCCCAGCATTTT